Each of the 5 T cell receptor beta chains below was sequenced from the same sample in a study of blood T cell repertoires in COVID-19. The data were produced by immunoSEQ multiplex PCR, yet TCRdb's version contains in-frame clones alone and is incomplete. The data hold just over 200,000 clones, with about three quarters observed a single time. Sequenced input: peripheral blood. The origin of the receptors is a woman aged 70-85 years with acute or convalescent COVID-19.

The chain employs TRBV27 and TRBJ2-3; tentative D call: TRBD1 (5 bases). V lost 3 bases and J lost 2, with 9 bases in between. The V gene's germline CDR1 is MNHEY and CDR2 SMNVEV (reference sequence). This CDR3 spans 14 amino acids. For the CDR3, the DNA is TGTGCCAGCAGTTTTGACAGAAACACAGATACGCAGTATTTT. Protein: CASSFDRNTDTQYF.

This chain uses TRBV27 with TRBJ2-4; 10 bases map to TRBD2. Germline lookup yields CDR1 MNHEY and CDR2 SMNVEV (reference sequence). The ends lost 3 bases at V and 7 bases at J; junction bases unmatched: 6. There are 15 residues in the CDR3. The CDR3 reads CASSFRTSGGNIQYF. DNA of the CDR3: TGTGCCAGCAGTTTTAGGACTAGCGGCGGCAACATTCAGTACTTC.

The J gene is TRBJ1-2, the V gene TRBV5-1, with TRBD1 identical over 9 bases. Germline CDR1 and CDR2: SGHRS and YFSETQ. Trimming took 4 bases from V and 6 from J; bases not matched to a gene: 10. This CDR3 has 15 residues. The CDR3 reads CASSLNLQGANGYTF. The CDR3 bases are TGCGCCAGCAGCCTCAACTTACAGGGGGCGAATGGCTACACCTTC.

The chain uses TRBV3-1 (or the pseudogene TRBV3-2) and TRBJ1-1; D not certain. V lost 4 bases, J lost 1 base, and 10 bases lay in between. This CDR3 comprises 14 residues. The germline V gene has CDR1 LGHDT and CDR2 YNNKEL (reference sequence). In DNA form, the CDR3 reads TGTGCCAGCAGCCTAACAGACCGGAACACTGAAGCTTTCTTT. It specifies CASSLTDRNTEAFF.

The table lists this clone with a count of one. The CDR3 protein is CASSYGPPATNEKLFF. The CDR3 nucleotides read TGTGCCAGCAGTTACGGGCCGCCGGCAACTAATGAAAAACTGTTTTTT. The chain is built from TRBV6-5 and TRBJ1-4, with D uncertain. The CDR3 contains 16 residues. CDR1 and CDR2 from the germline V gene are MNHEY and SVGAGI. V lost 2 bases, J lost 0 bases, and 10 bases lay in between.